The rows below give T cell receptor beta chains drawn from one sample of a study of shared clonotypes between healthy human individuals. Assay used: immunoSEQ multiplex PCR; TCRdb lists only in-frame clones, some missing. The data contain approximately 720,000 clones, roughly 78% of them singletons. The sample consisted of memory CD4+ T cells sorted from blood. The receptor set was obtained from a woman aged 25 to 45 in good health. CDR3s leave out the opening cysteine and the closing phenylalanine or tryptophan.

>TRBJ1-3|TRBV4-2|14
ASSRDRGDTGNTIY
>TRBJ1-4|TRBV7-8|11
ASSKQGNEKLF
>TRBJ2-3|TRBV19|12
ASSFAEATGTQY
>TRBJ2-2|TRBV4-2|13
ASSQGGGNTGELF
>TRBJ1-4|TRBV5-1|13
ASSLAAGYNEKLF
>TRBJ2-7|TRBV14|12
ASSQGLAIYEQY
>TRBJ1-2|TRBV5-1|14
ASTFHPGQGADGYT
>TRBJ2-7|TRBV4-1|13
ASSHHRDGAYEQY
>TRBJ2-1|TRBV6-5|14
ASSYSLAHSYNEQF
>TRBJ2-2|TRBV5-1|13
ASSGNLRGTGELF
>TRBJ2-2|TRBV7-9|15
ASSLVQGSLNTGELF
>TRBJ1-5|TRBV7-2|14
ASSQEQGGSNQPQH
>TRBJ2-2|TRBV5-1|11
ASSLDISRELF
>TRBJ2-1|TRBV7-2|10
ASSLPGQAQF
>TRBJ2-3|TRBV10-3|11
AISDLNTDTQY
>TRBJ1-1|TRBV10-3|14
AIRNGQQSRIGEAF
>TRBJ2-3|TRBV6-5|11
ASSHGRADTQY
>TRBJ2-3|TRBV28|14
ASTSTGGSRIDTQY
>TRBJ2-7|TRBV5-1|12
ASSQGFPYGEQY
>TRBJ2-5|TRBV6-1|12
ASSGPTSQETQY
>TRBJ1-4|TRBV5-6|14
ASSRTRDRVGEKLF
>TRBJ2-6|TRBV7-9|13
ASSRTSSGANVLT
>TRBJ2-3|TRBV2|14
ASSEQTSHPTDTQY
>TRBJ1-1|TRBV28|10
ASRRVNTEAF
>TRBJ2-7|TRBV28|11
ATTLGYSYEQY
>TRBJ2-5|TRBV18|12
ASSPPAPQETQY
>TRBJ2-7|TRBV13|9
ASGRASEQY
>TRBJ1-5|TRBV27|11
ASSLSSEQPQH
>TRBJ2-1|TRBV10-3|13
ANVTPPGDYNEQF
>TRBJ2-7|TRBV10-3|11
ASTGQGVYEQY
>TRBJ2-3|TRBV10-3|13
AAGGRAGGTDTQY
>TRBJ1-4|TRBV7-8|14
ASSANPRGLGEKLF
>TRBJ2-1|TRBV2|12
ASKGLRLSNEQF
>TRBJ2-2|TRBV11-3|12
ASSFTSVAGELF
>TRBJ2-7|TRBV19|12
ASSIAVDSYEQY
>TRBJ2-7|TRBV6-5|13
ASSRLPQVAYEQY
>TRBJ2-1|TRBV6-1|15
ASSGGGLAPSYNEQF
>TRBJ2-7|TRBV5-1|12
ASSLDREGHEQY
>TRBJ2-1|TRBV2|12
ASSEGSVTNEQF
>TRBJ2-7|TRBV25-1|12
ASRVLGSSGEQY
>TRBJ1-1|TRBV5-8|14
ASSLVVGAGSTEAF
>TRBJ2-7|TRBV9|12
ASSPGTSSYEQY
>TRBJ1-5|TRBV19|13
ASTQGRREYQPQH
>TRBJ2-6|TRBV23-1|12
ASSQGSGANVLT
>TRBJ1-2|TRBV7-9|12
ASSYGQGDYGYT
>TRBJ2-5|TRBV9|17
ASSAPGQGPAFTGETQY
>TRBJ2-2|TRBV6-1|13
ASSGLAGATGELF
>TRBJ1-5|TRBV19|13
ASSRQLSSNQPQH
>TRBJ2-1|TRBV2|13
ASSRTAGGGNEQF
>TRBJ2-3|TRBV10-2|12
ASSEAGGSATQY
>TRBJ1-4|TRBV4-1|15
ASRTGGGRGTNEKLF
>TRBJ2-7|TRBV18|14
ASSPPSINQGDEQY
>TRBJ2-6|TRBV19|13
ASRWGSSGANVLT
>TRBJ2-5|TRBV11-3|12
ASSSGLVEKTQY
>TRBJ2-1|TRBV5-1|12
ASSTGLDYNEQF
>TRBJ2-4|TRBV11-2|13
ASSVAGTSGSIQY
>TRBJ2-7|TRBV5-1|14
ASRRTPGQGFDEQY